The T cell receptor beta chain under discussion was sequenced for a study of OX40 agonist ivuxolimab in advanced cancers. Study details: Two patients with cutaneous melanoma and one with hepatocellular carcinoma, three in total, showed partial responses.

General observations from the study: Expanded clones tended on average to be more numerous among CD8+ T cells than CD4+.

The CDR3 length is 15 residues. V lost 3 bases and J lost 3; bases outside the gene matches: 7. The germline V gene has CDR1 LGHNA and CDR2 YNFKEQ. This clone was detected only a few times. The antigen is undetermined. Libraries were prepared by immunoSEQ multiplex PCR; TCRdb keeps only in-frame clonotypes and omits some of them. The sample contains 30,000 or so clones, 82% of which appear only once. The sequences come from CD4+ or CD8+ T cells sorted from blood, collected in a trial of the OX40 agonist ivuxolimab. The chain combines TRBV4-2 with TRBJ2-7, with 8 bases lining up with TRBD2. The sequence was obtained from an adult with an advanced solid tumor such as melanoma, head and neck, liver or kidney cancer. CDR3 DNA sequence: TGTGCCAGCAGCCAGGCCGGGACTAGAGTCTACGAGCAGTACTTC. Translated, it gives CASSQAGTRVYEQYF.